These 4 T cell receptor beta chains share one sample of origin, sequenced in a study of blood T cells in healthy people across ages. The second PCR ran about 6 to 11 cycles with a sample-barcoded 5' primer and J-beta primers. Each CDR3 protein gets one entry after TCRdb re-called the 5' RACE reads with MiXCR. Of over 550,000 distinct CDR3 sequences in the sample, under 30% were seen once. The sequenced material came from blood. Every receptor here comes from a woman over 75 in good health.

The J gene is TRBJ2-5, the V gene TRBV6-2 or TRBV6-3, with D hard to call. Trimming shortened V by 2 bases and J by 11 bases, and 24 bases separated the two germline ends. The CDR3 runs to 16 residues. Germline CDR1 is MNHEY and CDR2 is SVGEGT. The CDR3 nucleotides read TGTGCCAGCAGTTACGACGACCCCCGTGGCTACAATGAGCAGTACTTC. Translation gives CASSYDDPRGYNEQYF.

Notes on this clonotype: A much larger clone lies one base from this, so it may be a read error. The V call is TRBV7-2, the J call TRBJ2-5, with 9 bases that match TRBD1. The CDR3 is made up of 14 amino acids. Trimming took 4 bases from V and 11 from J; bases not matched to a gene: 11. CDR1 and CDR2 (germline): SGHTA, FQGNSA. The CDR3 sequence is CASSWDRVLNEQYF. Written as DNA, the CDR3 is TGTGCCAGCAGCTGGGACAGGGTTTTGAATGAGCAGTACTTC. The full variable domain, in which reference TRBV7-2 and TRBJ2-5 provide the parts outside the CDR3, is GAGVSQSPSNKVTEKGKDVELRCDPISGHTALYWYRQSLGQGLEFLIYFQGNSAPDKSGLPSDRFSAERTGGSVSTLTIQRTQQEDSAVYLCASSWDRVLNEQYFGPGTRLLVL.

At least ten counts were recorded for this clonotype. V and J are TRBV5-6 and TRBJ2-5; 11 nucleotides line up with TRBD2. CDR3 length: 15 amino acids. Trimming cost V 6 bases and J 2 bases; bases outside gene matches: 6. Looked up from germline, CDR1 is SGHDT and CDR2 is YYEEEE. CDR3 residues: CASMLTSGEQETQYF. CDR3 DNA sequence: TGTGCCAGCATGCTGACTAGCGGGGAACAAGAGACCCAGTACTTC. Filled out from reference TRBV5-6 and TRBJ2-5, the complete variable domain reads DAGVTQSPTHLIKTRGQQVTLRCSPKSGHDTVSWYQQALGQGPQFIFQYYEEEERQRGNFPDRFSGHQFPNYSSELNVNALLLGDSALYLCASMLTSGEQETQYFGPGTRLLVL.

The chain recombines TRBV5-1 with TRBJ2-2; D may be TRBD2 (6 bases). Germline V lookup: CDR1 SGHRS, CDR2 YFSETQ. The germline V and J ends were trimmed by 6 bases and 3 bases, with 12 bases remaining between them. The CDR3 covers 14 residues. The CDR3 sequence is CASMLALDTGELFF. CDR3 nucleotides: TGCGCCAGCATGCTAGCGCTTGACACCGGGGAGCTGTTTTTT.